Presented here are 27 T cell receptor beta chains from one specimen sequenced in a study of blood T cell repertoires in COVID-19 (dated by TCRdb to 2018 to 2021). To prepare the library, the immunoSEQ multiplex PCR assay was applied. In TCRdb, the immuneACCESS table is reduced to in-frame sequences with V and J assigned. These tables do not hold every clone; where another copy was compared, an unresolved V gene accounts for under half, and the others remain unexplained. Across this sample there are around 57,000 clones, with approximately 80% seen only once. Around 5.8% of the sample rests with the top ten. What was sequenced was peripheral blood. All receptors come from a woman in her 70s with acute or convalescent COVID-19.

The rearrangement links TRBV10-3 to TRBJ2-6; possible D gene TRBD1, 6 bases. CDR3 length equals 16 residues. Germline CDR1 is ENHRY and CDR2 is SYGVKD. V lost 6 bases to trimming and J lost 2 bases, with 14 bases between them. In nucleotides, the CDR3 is TGTGCCATCAGGGATACAGGGCTACCTGGGGCCAACGTCCTGACTTTC. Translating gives CAIRDTGLPGANVLTF.

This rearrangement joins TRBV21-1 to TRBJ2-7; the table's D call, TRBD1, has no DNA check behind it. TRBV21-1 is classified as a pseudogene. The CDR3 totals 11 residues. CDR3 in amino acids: CASVQFGEQYF. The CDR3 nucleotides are TGTGCCAGCGTGCAGTTTGGCGAGCAGTACTTC.

Here the CDR3 reads CASSTLGVQGGRNEQFF. The DNA of the CDR3 is TGTGCCAGCAGCACTTTGGGGGTCCAGGGAGGTCGGAATGAGCAGTTCTTC. The J gene is TRBJ2-1, the V gene TRBV21-1; the table gives TRBD2 as D, unverified against the DNA. TRBV21-1 is designated a pseudogene. The CDR3 contains 17 residues.

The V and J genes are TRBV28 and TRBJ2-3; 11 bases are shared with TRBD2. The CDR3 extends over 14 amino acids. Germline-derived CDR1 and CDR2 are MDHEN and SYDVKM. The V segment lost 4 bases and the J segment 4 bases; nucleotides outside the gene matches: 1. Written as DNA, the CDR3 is TGTGCCAGCAGTTCACTAGCGGGGGCAGATACGCAGTATTTT. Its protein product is CASSSLAGADTQYF.

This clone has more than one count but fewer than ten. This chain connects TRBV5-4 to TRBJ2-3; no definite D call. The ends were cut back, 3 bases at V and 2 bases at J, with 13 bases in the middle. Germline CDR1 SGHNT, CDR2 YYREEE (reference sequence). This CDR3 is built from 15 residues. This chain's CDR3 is CASSSSTHYTDTQYF. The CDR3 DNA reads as TGTGCCAGCAGCTCGTCGACACATTACACAGATACGCAGTATTTT.

The CDR3 DNA follows: TGCGCCAGCAGCCCGGGGACAGGGGATGGCTACACCTTC. Its protein product is CASSPGTGDGYTF. The chain employs TRBV5-1 and TRBJ1-2; 10 positions match TRBD1. The germline V gene encodes CDR1 SGHRS and CDR2 YFSETQ. This CDR3 spans 13 amino acids. Germline trimming cut 4 bases from V and 6 bases from J; bases unmatched to any gene: 3.

In nucleotides, the CDR3 is TGTGCCAGCAGCGGCGGGACGGAGAATGAGCAGTTCTTC. Protein: CASSGGTENEQFF. The J gene is TRBJ2-1, the V gene TRBV7-3; D may be TRBD2 (6 bases). This CDR3 spans 13 amino acids. Trimming pared 5 bases from V and 7 bases from J, leaving 12 bases between. Germline values: CDR1 SGHTA, CDR2 FQGTGA.

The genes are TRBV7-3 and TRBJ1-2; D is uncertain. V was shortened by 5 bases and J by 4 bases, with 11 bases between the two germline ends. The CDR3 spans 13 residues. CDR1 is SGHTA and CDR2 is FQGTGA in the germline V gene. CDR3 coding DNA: TGTGCCAGCAGCACGCCTGAGGGCTATGGCTACACCTTC. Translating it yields CASSTPEGYGYTF.

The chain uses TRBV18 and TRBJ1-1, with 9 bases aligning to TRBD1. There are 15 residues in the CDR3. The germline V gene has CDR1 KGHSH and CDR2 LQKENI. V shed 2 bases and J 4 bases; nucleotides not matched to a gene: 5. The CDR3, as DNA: TGTGCCAGCTCACCATTGGGACAGGGAGCCACTGAAGCTTTCTTT. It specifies CASSPLGQGATEAFF.

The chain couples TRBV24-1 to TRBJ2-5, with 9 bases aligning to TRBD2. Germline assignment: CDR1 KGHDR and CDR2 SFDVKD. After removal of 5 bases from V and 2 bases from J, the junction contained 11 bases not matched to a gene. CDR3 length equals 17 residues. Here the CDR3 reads CATSGGMGLAGQETQYF. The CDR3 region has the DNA TGTGCCACCAGTGGGGGTATGGGCCTAGCGGGACAAGAGACCCAGTACTTC.

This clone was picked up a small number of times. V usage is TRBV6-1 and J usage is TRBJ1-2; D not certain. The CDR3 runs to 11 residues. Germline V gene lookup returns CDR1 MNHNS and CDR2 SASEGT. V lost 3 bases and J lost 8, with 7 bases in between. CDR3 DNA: TGTGCCAGCAGTGATGGGGAGGGCTACACCTTC. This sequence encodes CASSDGEGYTF.

Written as DNA, the CDR3 is TGTGCTAGTGGTTTTCATATAGGGACAGGGGTGGCAGATACGCAGTATTTT. It is translated as CASGFHIGTGVADTQYF. This chain links TRBV12-5 with TRBJ2-3; 10 positions agree with TRBD1. V trimming: 3 bases; J trimming: 4 bases; junction bases outside the gene matches: 10. This CDR3 has 17 residues. Germline V gene lookup returns CDR1 LGHNT and CDR2 FRNRAP.

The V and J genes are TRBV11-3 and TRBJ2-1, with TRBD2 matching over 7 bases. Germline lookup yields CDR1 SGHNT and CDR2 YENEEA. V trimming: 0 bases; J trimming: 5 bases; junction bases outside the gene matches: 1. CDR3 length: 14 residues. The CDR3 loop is CASSLEGLNNEQFF. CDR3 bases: TGTGCCAGCAGCTTAGAGGGACTAAACAATGAGCAGTTCTTC.

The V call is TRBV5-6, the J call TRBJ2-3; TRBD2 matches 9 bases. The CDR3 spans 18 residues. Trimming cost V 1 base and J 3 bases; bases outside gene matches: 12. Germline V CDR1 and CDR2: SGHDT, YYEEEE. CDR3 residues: CASSLFSVGGGGTDTQYF. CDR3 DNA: TGTGCCAGCAGCTTGTTCTCTGTTGGCGGGGGGGGAACAGATACGCAGTATTTT. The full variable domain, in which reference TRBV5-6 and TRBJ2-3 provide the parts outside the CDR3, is DAGVTQSPTHLIKTRGQQVTLRCSPKSGHDTVSWYQQALGQGPQFIFQYYEEEERQRGNFPDRFSGHQFPNYSSELNVNALLLGDSALYLCASSLFSVGGGGTDTQYFGPGTRLTVL.

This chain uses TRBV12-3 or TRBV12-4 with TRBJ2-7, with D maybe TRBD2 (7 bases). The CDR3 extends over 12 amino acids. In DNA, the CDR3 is TGTGCTACAAGCAGGGGAGGGGTCGAGCAGTACTTC. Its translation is CATSRGGVEQYF.

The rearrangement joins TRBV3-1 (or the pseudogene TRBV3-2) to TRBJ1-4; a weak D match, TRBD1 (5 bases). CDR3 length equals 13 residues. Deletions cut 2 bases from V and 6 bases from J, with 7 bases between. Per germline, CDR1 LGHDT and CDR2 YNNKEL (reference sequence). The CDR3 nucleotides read TGTGCCAGCAGCCAATTAGGGGATGAAAAACTGTTTTTT. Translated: CASSQLGDEKLFF.

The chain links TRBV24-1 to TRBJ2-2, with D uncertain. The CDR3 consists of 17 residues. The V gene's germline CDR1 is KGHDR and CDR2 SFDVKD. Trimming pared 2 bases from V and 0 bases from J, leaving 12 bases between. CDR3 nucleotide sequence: TGTGCCACCAGTGATTATGTAAGCCCTGCGAACACCGGGGAGCTGTTTTTT. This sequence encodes CATSDYVSPANTGELFF.

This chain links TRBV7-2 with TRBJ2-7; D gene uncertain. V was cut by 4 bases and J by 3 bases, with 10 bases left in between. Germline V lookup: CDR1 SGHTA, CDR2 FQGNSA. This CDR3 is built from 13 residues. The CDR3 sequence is CASSSQPGYEQYF. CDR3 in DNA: TGTGCCAGCAGCTCCCAACCCGGCTACGAGCAGTACTTC. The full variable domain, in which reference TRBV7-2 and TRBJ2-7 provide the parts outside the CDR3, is GAGVSQSPSNKVTEKGKDVELRCDPISGHTALYWYRQSLGQGLEFLIYFQGNSAPDKSGLPSDRFSAERTGGSVSTLTIQRTQQEDSAVYLCASSSQPGYEQYFGPGTRLTVT.

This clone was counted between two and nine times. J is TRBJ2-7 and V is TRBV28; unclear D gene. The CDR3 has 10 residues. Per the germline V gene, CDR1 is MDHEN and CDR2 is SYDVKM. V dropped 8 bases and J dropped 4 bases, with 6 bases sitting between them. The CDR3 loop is CASGSYEQYF. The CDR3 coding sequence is TGTGCCAGCGGTAGTTACGAGCAGTACTTC.

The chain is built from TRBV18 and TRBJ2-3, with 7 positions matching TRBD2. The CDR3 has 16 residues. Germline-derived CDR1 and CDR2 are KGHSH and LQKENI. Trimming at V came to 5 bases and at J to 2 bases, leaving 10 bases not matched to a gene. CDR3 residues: CASSTTRGVSTDTQYF. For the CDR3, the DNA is TGTGCCAGCTCAACTACCCGGGGGGTATCCACAGATACGCAGTATTTT.

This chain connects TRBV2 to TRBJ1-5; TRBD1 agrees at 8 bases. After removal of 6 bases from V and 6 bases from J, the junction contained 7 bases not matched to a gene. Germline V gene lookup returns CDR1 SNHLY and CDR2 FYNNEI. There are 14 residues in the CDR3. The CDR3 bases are TGTGCCAGCAGCAGCGGACAGGGCATTCAGCCCCAGCATTTT. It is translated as CASSSGQGIQPQHF.

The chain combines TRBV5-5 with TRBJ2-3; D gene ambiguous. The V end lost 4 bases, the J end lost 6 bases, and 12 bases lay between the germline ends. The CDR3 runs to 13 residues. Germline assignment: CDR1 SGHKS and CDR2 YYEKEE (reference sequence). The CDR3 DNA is TGTGCCAGCAGCGTCCTGAGGCAGGATACGCAGTATTTT. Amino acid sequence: CASSVLRQDTQYF.

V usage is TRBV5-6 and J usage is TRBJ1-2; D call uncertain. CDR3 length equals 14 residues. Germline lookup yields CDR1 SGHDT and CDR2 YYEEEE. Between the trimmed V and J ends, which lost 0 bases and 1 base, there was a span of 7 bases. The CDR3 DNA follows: TGTGCCAGCAGCTTGGTCAGAAATAACTATGGCTACACCTTC. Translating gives CASSLVRNNYGYTF.

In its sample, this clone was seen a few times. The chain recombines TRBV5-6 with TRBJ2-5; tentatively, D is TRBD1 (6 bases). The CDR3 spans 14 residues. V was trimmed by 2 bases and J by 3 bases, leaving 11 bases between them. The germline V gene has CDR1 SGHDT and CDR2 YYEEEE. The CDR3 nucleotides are TGTGCCAGCAGCTTTAGGGACACCGAAGAGACCCAGTACTTC. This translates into CASSFRDTEETQYF.

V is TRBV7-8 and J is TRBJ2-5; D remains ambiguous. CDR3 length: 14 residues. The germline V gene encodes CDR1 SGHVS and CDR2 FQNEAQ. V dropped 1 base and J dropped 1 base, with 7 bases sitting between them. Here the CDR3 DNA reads TGTGCCAGCAGCTTAGTTCTATTCCAAGAGACCCAGTACTTC. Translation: CASSLVLFQETQYF.

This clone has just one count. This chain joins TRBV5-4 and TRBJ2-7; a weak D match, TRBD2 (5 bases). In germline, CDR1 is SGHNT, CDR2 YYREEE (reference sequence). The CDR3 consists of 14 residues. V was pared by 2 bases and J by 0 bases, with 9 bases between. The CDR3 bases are TGTGCCAGCAGCTTCGGAGGCAACTCCTACGAGCAGTACTTC. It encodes CASSFGGNSYEQYF.

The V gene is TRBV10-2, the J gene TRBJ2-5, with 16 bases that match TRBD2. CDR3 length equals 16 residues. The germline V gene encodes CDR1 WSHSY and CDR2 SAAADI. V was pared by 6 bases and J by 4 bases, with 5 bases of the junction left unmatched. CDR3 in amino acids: CASRGTSGGAGETQYF. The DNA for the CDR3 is TGCGCCAGCAGAGGGACTAGCGGGGGGGCGGGAGAGACCCAGTACTTC.